The 30 T cell receptor beta chains reported below all come from one sample, sequenced in a study of T-cell reconstitution after alpha-beta-depleted transplantation in children. The authors prepared the TCRbeta library with unique molecular identifiers. TCRdb fed the PCR reads into MiXCR, producing one record per CDR3 protein. The sample records 450,000 to 600,000 distinct CDR3 sequences, about 33% being singletons. The sample was PBMCs from the stem cell graft donor, taken from the stem cell graft. The receptors were sampled from a human donor who donated a stem cell graft to a child with aplastic anemia.

V gene TRBV30 combines with J gene TRBJ2-3, with 11 bases lining up with TRBD2. Losses at the gene ends were 4 bases for V and 4 bases for J; bases not matched to a gene: 1. This CDR3 is 13 amino acids long. Per the germline V gene, CDR1 is GTSNPN and CDR2 is SVGIG (reference sequence). As DNA, the CDR3 is TGTGCCTGGACTAGCGGGAGGTCAGATACGCAGTATTTT. Translation gives CAWTSGRSDTQYF.

CDR3 sequence: CASSQSGVPEQYF. The CDR3 nucleotides are TGTGCCAGCTCCCAAAGCGGGGTACCCGAGCAGTACTTC. The chain employs TRBV18 and TRBJ2-7; 7 bases line up with TRBD2. The CDR3 is made up of 13 amino acids. The germline CDR1 and CDR2 sequences are KGHSH and LQKENI. The trim removed 6 bases at V and 6 bases at J, leaving 8 bases unmatched.

This clonotype occurred a few times. The chain uses TRBV30 and TRBJ1-4, with 8 bases identical to TRBD1. There are 14 residues in the CDR3. J gave up 7 bases and V 0 bases, and 4 bases lay outside the gene matches. Germline assignment: CDR1 GTSNPN and CDR2 SVGIG (reference sequence). The CDR3 bases are TGTGCCTGGAGTGTAAATGGACAGGGTGAAAAACTGTTTTTT. Translated, it gives CAWSVNGQGEKLFF.

The chain employs TRBV29-1 and TRBJ2-5; TRBD1 or TRBD2 may be the D gene (6 bases each). The CDR3 loop spans 15 amino acids. V was shortened by 7 bases and J by 2 bases, with 20 bases between the two germline ends. CDR1 and CDR2 from the germline V gene are SQVTM and ANQGSEA. The CDR3 protein is CSAGGQRRGQETQYF. CDR3 sequence (DNA): TGCAGCGCTGGGGGGCAGCGGAGGGGACAAGAGACCCAGTACTTC.

The chain is built from TRBV4-3 and TRBJ2-1, with D maybe TRBD1 (5 bases). This CDR3 comprises 16 residues. Looked up from germline, CDR1 is LGHNA and CDR2 is YSLEER. Trimming stripped 0 bases from V and 12 bases from J, with 21 bases between. The CDR3 reads CASSQDFPPTGYTQFF. CDR3 nucleotides: TGCGCCAGCAGCCAAGATTTCCCTCCTACAGGTTACACGCAGTTCTTC.

This clonotype was found a few times. This chain joins TRBV18 and TRBJ2-5; 11 positions agree with TRBD1. Germline lookup yields CDR1 KGHSH and CDR2 LQKENI. CDR3 length equals 16 residues. Trimming took 1 base from V and 5 from J; bases not matched to a gene: 6. CDR3 in DNA: TGTGCCAGCTCACCACTGGGACAGGGGGGGTCGGAGACCCAGTACTTC. This codes for CASSPLGQGGSETQYF.

This clonotype occurred a few times. The rearrangement joins TRBV20-1 to TRBJ1-5; weak D call: TRBD1 (5 bases). The CDR3 sequence is 14 residues long. Germline V gene data show CDR1 as DFQATT and CDR2 as SNEGSKA (reference sequence). The ends were cut back, 1 base at V and 2 bases at J, with 9 bases in the middle. CDR3 region: CSARGGRGNQPQHF. CDR3 DNA: TGCAGTGCTAGAGGGGGGAGGGGCAATCAGCCCCAGCATTTT.

This sequence joins TRBV27 and TRBJ2-3; D ambiguous. This CDR3 is built from 17 residues. Trimming took 2 bases from V and 0 from J, leaving 15 bases between them. The germline CDR1 and CDR2 sequences are MNHEY and SMNVEV (reference sequence). CDR3: CASSLTWGSLSTDTQYF. DNA of the CDR3: TGTGCCAGCAGTTTAACCTGGGGATCCCTTAGCACAGATACGCAGTATTTT.

This clonotype has more than one count but fewer than ten. V usage is TRBV5-1 and J usage is TRBJ2-1, with D hard to call. Trimming took off 0 bases at V and 0 bases at J, with 10 bases between the two ends. The CDR3 extends over 16 amino acids. Germline V gene sequence: CDR1 SGHRS, CDR2 YFSETQ. In DNA, the CDR3 is TGCGCCAGCAGCTTGGCGGCGAAGAGCTCCTACAATGAGCAGTTCTTC. This gives the protein CASSLAAKSSYNEQFF.

This clonotype appeared a few times. V is TRBV27 and J is TRBJ2-2; 9 bases are shared with TRBD2. The trim removed 3 bases at V and 4 bases at J, leaving 6 bases unmatched. The CDR3 covers 16 residues. The germline CDR1 and CDR2 sequences are MNHEY and SMNVEV (reference sequence). The chain's CDR3 is CASSFYLAGLTGELFF. In DNA form, the CDR3 reads TGTGCCAGCAGTTTTTACCTAGCGGGACTCACCGGGGAGCTGTTTTTT.

This clonotype was picked up many times. V usage is TRBV6-1 and J usage is TRBJ1-1; D gene ambiguous. The ends were cut back, 6 bases at V and 3 bases at J, with 14 bases in the middle. CDR1 is MNHNS, CDR2 SASEGT, per germline. The CDR3 is made up of 14 amino acids. CDR3 sequence: CASRTGGVDTEAFF. CDR3 nucleotides: TGTGCCAGCAGGACGGGAGGAGTGGACACTGAAGCTTTCTTT.

CDR3 coding DNA: TGCGCCAGCAGTGAGGACAGGGACTATGGCTACACCTTC. Translated, it gives CASSEDRDYGYTF. The chain recombines TRBV10-1 with TRBJ1-2, with 7 nucleotides matching TRBD1. Per the germline V gene, CDR1 is WNHNN and CDR2 is SYGVQD (reference sequence). The V gene end was trimmed by 2 bases and the J gene end by 3 bases; junction bases not matched to a gene: 0. The CDR3 has 13 amino acids.

The genes are TRBV5-1 and TRBJ2-3, with a tentative D call TRBD2 (5 bases). Trimming removed 4 bases from V and 0 bases from J, with 21 bases in between. The V gene's germline CDR1 is SGHRS and CDR2 YFSETQ. There are 18 residues in the CDR3. The CDR3 DNA sequence: TGCGCCAGCAGCACCGGCCTAGGAGAGCGGAGGAGCACAGATACGCAGTATTTT. This sequence encodes CASSTGLGERRSTDTQYF.

The chain is built from TRBV6-1 and TRBJ1-1; D unclear. The CDR3 consists of 15 residues. Trimming took 6 bases from V and 3 from J, leaving 17 bases between them. Looked up from germline, CDR1 is MNHNS and CDR2 is SASEGT. In DNA, the CDR3 is TGTGCCAGCAGCTCCTGGTCCGTAGTGTACACTGAAGCTTTCTTT. This encodes CASSSWSVVYTEAFF.

This clonotype was observed a handful of times. V gene TRBV20-1 combines with J gene TRBJ2-7; 13 bases are a match to TRBD2. This CDR3 is built from 14 residues. J lost 12 bases, V lost 6 bases, and 14 bases had no gene match. Germline CDR1 DFQATT, CDR2 SNEGSKA (reference sequence). CDR3 sequence reads: CSASGLAGDTRTYF. CDR3 sequence (DNA): TGCAGTGCGAGTGGACTAGCGGGAGACACGAGGACGTACTTC.

The rearrangement links TRBV7-9 to TRBJ1-2, with D maybe TRBD1 (6 bases). The CDR3 contains 16 residues. CDR1 SEHNR and CDR2 FQNEAQ come from the germline V gene (reference sequence). Trimming left V 1 base short and J 8 bases short, with 20 bases between. For the CDR3, the DNA is TGTGCCAGCAGCTTAGTGCGTTCCGGGGGCGGATTCGGCTACACCTTC. Amino acid sequence: CASSLVRSGGGFGYTF.

Turning to this clonotype: Germline and junction disagree at one end, which may indicate a read error. The V call is TRBV27, the J call TRBJ1-3, with D possibly being TRBD1 (6 bases). This CDR3 has 16 residues. The germline CDR1 and CDR2 sequences are MNHEY and SMNVEV (reference sequence). This CDR3 is CASSPSYEQGGNTIYF. Written as DNA, the CDR3 is TGTGCCAGCAGTCCGTCTTACGAACAGGGAGGAAACACCATATATTTC.

This clonotype was observed a handful of times. This chain uses TRBV12-3 or TRBV12-4 with TRBJ1-5; D perhaps matches TRBD1 (6 bases). This CDR3 is 15 amino acids long. The germline V and J ends were trimmed by 3 bases and 6 bases, with 15 bases remaining between them. In DNA, the CDR3 is TGTGCCAGCAGTTTGGGGGGCAGTACGGGTCAGCCCCAGCATTTT. Amino acid sequence: CASSLGGSTGQPQHF.

The J gene is TRBJ1-4, the V gene TRBV5-5, with D unclear. The CDR3 extends over 14 amino acids. CDR1 is SGHKS, CDR2 YYEKEE, per germline (reference sequence). V shed 2 bases and J shed 3 bases, with 8 bases lying between them. The CDR3, as DNA: TGTGCCAGCAGCTTTCAGGTTCCTAATGAAAAACTGTTTTTT. This translates into CASSFQVPNEKLFF.

In its sample, this clonotype was seen once. The V and J genes are TRBV7-2 and TRBJ2-1; D not certain. There are 15 residues in the CDR3. The germline V and J ends were trimmed by 4 bases and 12 bases, with 22 bases remaining between them. CDR1 SGHTA and CDR2 FQGNSA come from the germline V gene. CDR3: CASSSRDGKERGQFF. The DNA for the CDR3 is TGTGCCAGCAGCTCTAGGGATGGGAAGGAGAGAGGGCAGTTCTTC. Full variable domain (missing parts from reference TRBV7-2 and TRBJ2-1): GAGVSQSPSNKVTEKGKDVELRCDPISGHTALYWYRQSLGQGLEFLIYFQGNSAPDKSGLPSDRFSAERTGGSVSTLTIQRTQQEDSAVYLCASSSRDGKERGQFFGPGTRLTVL.

The chain carries TRBV12-3 or TRBV12-4 and TRBJ2-5; 10 bases fit TRBD1. The CDR3 covers 15 residues. Trimming cost V 4 bases and J 3 bases; bases outside gene matches: 5. The CDR3 is CASSSIGTGEETQYF. The DNA of the CDR3 is TGTGCCAGCAGTTCGATAGGGACAGGGGAAGAGACCCAGTACTTC.

The chain has TRBV4-3 and TRBJ2-5; D not certain. Germline V gene data show CDR1 as LGHNA and CDR2 as YSLEER. The CDR3 contains 14 residues. Between the trimmed V and J ends, which lost 0 bases and 1 base, there was a span of 6 bases. Here the CDR3 reads CASSQDSFQETQYF. The CDR3 DNA reads as TGCGCCAGCAGCCAAGATAGTTTCCAAGAGACCCAGTACTTC.

This chain links TRBV5-1 with TRBJ1-1; TRBD1 matches 10 bases. There are 13 residues in the CDR3. With V trimmed by 0 bases and J by 12 bases, 5 bases remained unmatched. The germline gives CDR1 SGHRS, CDR2 YFSETQ. The CDR3 region is CASSLAGQGGTFF. In DNA, the CDR3 is TGCGCCAGCAGCTTGGCCGGACAGGGGGGGACTTTCTTT.

The chain uses TRBV18 and TRBJ1-2; TRBD1 might be the D (6 bases). Germline CDR1 and CDR2: KGHSH and LQKENI. Trimming pared 3 bases from V and 4 bases from J, leaving 9 bases between. This CDR3 is built from 13 residues. The CDR3 loop reads CASSPLDSYGYTF. The CDR3 nucleotides read TGTGCCAGCTCACCCTTGGACAGCTATGGCTACACCTTC.

This clonotype occurred a few times. This chain connects TRBV24-1 to TRBJ2-6, with 7 bases fitting TRBD1. The junction had 4 bases not matched to a gene; V was cut back by 4 bases and J by 2 bases. The CDR3 totals 16 residues. Germline loops: CDR1 KGHDR, CDR2 SFDVKD. CDR3 loop: CATSDKTGAGANVLTF. CDR3 DNA sequence: TGTGCCACCAGTGACAAAACAGGGGCTGGGGCCAACGTCCTGACTTTC.

The chain has TRBV12-3 or TRBV12-4 and TRBJ1-1, with TRBD1 as a possible D gene (6 bases). V was cut by 5 bases and J by 6 bases, with 13 bases left in between. CDR3 size: 13 residues. The CDR3 sequence is CASSMGAHAEAFF. CDR3 bases: TGTGCCAGCAGTATGGGGGCTCACGCTGAAGCTTTCTTT.

In this sample, this clonotype turned up a few times. This sequence joins TRBV5-6 and TRBJ2-3; a weak D match, TRBD2 (6 bases). V lost 0 bases, J lost 2 bases, and 13 bases lay in between. Germline V CDR1 and CDR2: SGHDT, YYEEEE. The CDR3 has 16 residues. The CDR3 is CASSLGGRFHTDTQYF. In nucleotides, the CDR3 is TGTGCCAGCAGCTTGGGTGGGAGGTTTCACACAGATACGCAGTATTTT.

The V call is TRBV5-6, the J call TRBJ1-4; D is uncertain. Looked up from germline, CDR1 is SGHDT and CDR2 is YYEEEE. With 2 bases removed from V and 0 bases from J, the gap between germline ends came to 8 bases. The CDR3 runs 15 residues. This chain's CDR3 is CASSFQPATNEKLFF. CDR3 nucleotide sequence: TGTGCCAGCAGCTTCCAACCCGCAACTAATGAAAAACTGTTTTTT.

The V gene is TRBV12-3 or TRBV12-4, the J gene TRBJ2-1, with D perhaps matching TRBD1 (8 bases). Trimming took 4 bases from V and 5 from J, leaving 18 bases between them. The CDR3 sequence is 16 residues long. CDR3 amino acids: CASSSRQGRVDNEQFF. The CDR3 region has the DNA TGTGCCAGCAGTTCCAGACAGGGGAGGGTCGACAATGAGCAGTTCTTC.

This sequence joins TRBV10-3 and TRBJ2-1; 11 nucleotides match TRBD2. Germline V lookup: CDR1 ENHRY, CDR2 SYGVKD. The CDR3 totals 15 residues. Trimming removed 7 bases from V and 5 bases from J; junction bases left unmatched: 7. The CDR3 region is CAIMSLAGGNNEQFF. CDR3 nucleotide sequence: TGTGCCATCATGTCCTTAGCGGGAGGGAACAATGAGCAGTTCTTC.